The TCR beta chain described here comes from a study of shared clonotypes between healthy human individuals. Study results and limitations: When compared with the clonotypes that were shared by all four sorted-subset donors, the non-shared clonotypes turned out to have lower generation probabilities.

In the case of this clone: Antigen specificity is unknown.

A 200 ng quantity of DNA, 25,000 to 30,000 T cell genomes, went into the sorted-subset replicate PCRs. Some clones are missing from TCRdb's copy, which holds only in-frame ones; the method was immunoSEQ multiplex PCR. Of under 550,000 clones listed, about 96% are singletons. A CD45RA+ naive subset and a CD45RA-negative memory subset were split from CD4+ cells. Trimming at V came to 5 bases and at J to 0 bases, leaving 4 bases not matched to a gene. This CDR3 contains 15 residues. Germline V gene lookup returns CDR1 SGHTA and CDR2 FQGTGA. V and J are TRBV7-3 and TRBJ2-7, with 10 bases lining up with TRBD1. The receptor comes from a woman aged 30 to 39 in good health. The specimen sequenced was naive CD4+ T cells sorted from blood. Subset here: CD45RA+ positively selected. This CDR3 reads CASSLGQGDSYEQYF. The CDR3 nucleotides are TGTGCCAGCAGCCTAGGACAGGGGGACTCCTACGAGCAGTACTTC.